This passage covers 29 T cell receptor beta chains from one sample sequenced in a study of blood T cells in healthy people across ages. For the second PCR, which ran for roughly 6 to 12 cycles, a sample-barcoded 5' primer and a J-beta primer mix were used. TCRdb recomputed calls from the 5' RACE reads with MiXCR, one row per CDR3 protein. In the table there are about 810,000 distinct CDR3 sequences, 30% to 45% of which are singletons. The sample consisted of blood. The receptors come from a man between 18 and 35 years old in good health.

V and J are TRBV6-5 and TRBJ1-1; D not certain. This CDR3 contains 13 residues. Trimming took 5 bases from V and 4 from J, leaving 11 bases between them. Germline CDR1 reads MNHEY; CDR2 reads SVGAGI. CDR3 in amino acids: CASSRGKVTEAFF. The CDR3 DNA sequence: TGTGCCAGCAGTCGCGGGAAGGTCACTGAAGCTTTCTTT.

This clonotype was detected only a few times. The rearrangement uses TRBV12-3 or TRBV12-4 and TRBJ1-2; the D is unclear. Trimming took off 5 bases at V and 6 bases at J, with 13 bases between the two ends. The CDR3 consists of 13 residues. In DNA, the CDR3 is TGTGCCAGCAGTGTCTTCCAGGCCGATGGCTACACCTTC. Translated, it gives CASSVFQADGYTF.

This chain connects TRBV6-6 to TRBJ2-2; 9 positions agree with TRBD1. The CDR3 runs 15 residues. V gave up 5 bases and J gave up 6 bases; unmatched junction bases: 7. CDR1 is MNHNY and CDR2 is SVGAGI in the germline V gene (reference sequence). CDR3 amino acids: CASSPGTGRSGELFF. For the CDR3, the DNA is TGTGCCAGCAGTCCCGGGACAGGGAGGTCCGGGGAGCTGTTTTTT.

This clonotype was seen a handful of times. CDR3 protein: CASSLAGTSADSYGYTF. For the CDR3, the DNA is TGTGCCAGCAGCTTAGCTGGAACCAGTGCCGATTCCTATGGCTACACCTTC. V is TRBV11-2 and J is TRBJ1-2; D gene uncertain. This CDR3 contains 17 residues. CDR1 and CDR2 from the germline V gene are SGHAT and FQNNGV. Trimming removed 1 base at V and 4 bases at J, with 19 bases between.

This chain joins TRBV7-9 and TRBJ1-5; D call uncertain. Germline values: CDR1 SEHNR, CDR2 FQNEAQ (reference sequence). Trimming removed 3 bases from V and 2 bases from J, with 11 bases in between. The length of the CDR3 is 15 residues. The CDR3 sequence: CASSFRALRNQPQHF. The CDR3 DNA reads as TGTGCCAGCAGCTTTAGGGCCCTTCGCAATCAGCCCCAGCATTTT.

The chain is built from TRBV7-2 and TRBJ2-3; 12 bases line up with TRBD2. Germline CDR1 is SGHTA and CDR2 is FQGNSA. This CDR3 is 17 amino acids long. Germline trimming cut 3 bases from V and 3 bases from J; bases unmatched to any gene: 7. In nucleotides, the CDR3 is TGTGCCAGCAGCTTGGGGTCTAGCGGGAGGGGGACAGATACGCAGTATTTT. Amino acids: CASSLGSSGRGTDTQYF. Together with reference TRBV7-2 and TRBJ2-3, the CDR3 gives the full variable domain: GAGVSQSPSNKVTEKGKDVELRCDPISGHTALYWYRQSLGQGLEFLIYFQGNSAPDKSGLPSDRFSAERTGGSVSTLTIQRTQQEDSAVYLCASSLGSSGRGTDTQYFGPGTRLTVL.

The CDR3 DNA reads TGTGCCAGCAGTCCCTGGACCGGGGAAATCGATGAGCAGTTCTTC. Translated, it gives CASSPWTGEIDEQFF. The J gene is TRBJ2-1, the V gene TRBV6-2 or TRBV6-3, with a weak D call TRBD2 (5 bases). The CDR3 sequence is 15 residues long. Per the germline V gene, CDR1 is MNHEY and CDR2 is SVGEGT. The V and J ends lost 5 bases and 8 bases respectively, with 19 bases between them.

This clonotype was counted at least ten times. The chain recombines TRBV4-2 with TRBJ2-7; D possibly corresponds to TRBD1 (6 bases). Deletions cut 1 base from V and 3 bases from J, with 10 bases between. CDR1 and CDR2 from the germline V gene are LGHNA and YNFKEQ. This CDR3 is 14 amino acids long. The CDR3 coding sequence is TGTGCCAGCAGCCAAGGGACAGCTTACTACGAGCAGTACTTC. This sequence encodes CASSQGTAYYEQYF.

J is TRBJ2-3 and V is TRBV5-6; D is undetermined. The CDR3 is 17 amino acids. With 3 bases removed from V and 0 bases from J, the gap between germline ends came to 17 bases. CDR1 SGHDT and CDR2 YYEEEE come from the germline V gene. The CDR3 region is CASSSPNLVASTDTQYF. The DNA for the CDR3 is TGTGCCAGCAGCTCCCCAAACTTGGTCGCTAGCACAGATACGCAGTATTTT.

CDR3 region: CASSRAKGGETQYF. In DNA, the CDR3 is TGTGCCAGCAGCCGCGCTAAGGGCGGTGAGACCCAGTACTTC. This chain uses TRBV2 with TRBJ2-4; D gene unclear. Near its end, the DNA agrees better with TRBJ2-5, so the J call may be wrong. This CDR3 has 14 residues. Germline CDR1 reads SNHLY; CDR2 reads FYNNEI.

CDR3 region: CAISDPRGDEQYF. DNA of the CDR3: TGTGCCATCAGTGACCCAAGGGGAGACGAGCAGTACTTC. The V call is TRBV10-3, the J call TRBJ2-7; D could derive from TRBD1 or TRBD2 (5 bases each). The CDR3 spans 13 residues. The V and J ends lost 3 bases and 5 bases respectively, with 11 bases between them. The germline gives CDR1 ENHRY, CDR2 SYGVKD.

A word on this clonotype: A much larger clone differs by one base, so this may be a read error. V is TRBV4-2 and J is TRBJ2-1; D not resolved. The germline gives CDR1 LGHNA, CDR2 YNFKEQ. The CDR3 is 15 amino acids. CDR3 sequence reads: CVSSQDPEPYNEQFF. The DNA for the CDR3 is TGTGTCAGCAGCCAAGACCCGGAACCTTACAATGAGCAGTTCTTC.

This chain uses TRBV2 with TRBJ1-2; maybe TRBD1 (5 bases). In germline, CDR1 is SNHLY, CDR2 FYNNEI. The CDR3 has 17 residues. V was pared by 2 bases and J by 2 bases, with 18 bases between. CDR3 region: CASSESPLTGGNYGYTF. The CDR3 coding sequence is TGTGCCAGCAGTGAATCACCGTTGACGGGGGGGAACTATGGCTACACCTTC.

CDR3 nucleotide sequence: TGTGCCAGCAGCTCCTTTCCCTTTAGCAATCAGCCCCAGCATTTT. Its protein is CASSSFPFSNQPQHF. The chain recombines TRBV21-1 with TRBJ1-5. TRBV21-1 counts as a pseudogene. The CDR3 has 15 residues.

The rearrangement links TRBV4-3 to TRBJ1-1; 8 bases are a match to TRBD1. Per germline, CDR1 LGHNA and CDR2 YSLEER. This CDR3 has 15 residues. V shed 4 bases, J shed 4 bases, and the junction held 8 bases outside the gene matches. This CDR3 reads CASSRADRDGTEAFF. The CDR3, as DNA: TGCGCCAGCAGCCGCGCGGACAGGGACGGCACTGAAGCTTTCTTT.

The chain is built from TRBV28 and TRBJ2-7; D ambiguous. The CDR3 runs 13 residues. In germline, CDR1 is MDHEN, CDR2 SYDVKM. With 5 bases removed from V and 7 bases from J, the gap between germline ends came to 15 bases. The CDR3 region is CASSVRQKGEQYF. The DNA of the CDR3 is TGTGCCAGCAGTGTCCGACAAAAGGGAGAGCAGTACTTC.

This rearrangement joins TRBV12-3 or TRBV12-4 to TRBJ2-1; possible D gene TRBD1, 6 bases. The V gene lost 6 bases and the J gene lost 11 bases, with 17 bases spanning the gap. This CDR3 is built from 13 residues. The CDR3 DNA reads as TGTGCCAGCAGCCAGGGGCCGGCAGACAAGCAGTTCTTC. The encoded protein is CASSQGPADKQFF.

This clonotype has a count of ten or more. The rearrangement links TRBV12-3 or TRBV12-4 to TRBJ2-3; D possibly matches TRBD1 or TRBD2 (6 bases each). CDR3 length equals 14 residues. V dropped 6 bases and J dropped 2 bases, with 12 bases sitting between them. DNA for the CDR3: TGTGCCAGCAGATACAGGGAGGTCACAGATACGCAGTATTTT. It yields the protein CASRYREVTDTQYF.

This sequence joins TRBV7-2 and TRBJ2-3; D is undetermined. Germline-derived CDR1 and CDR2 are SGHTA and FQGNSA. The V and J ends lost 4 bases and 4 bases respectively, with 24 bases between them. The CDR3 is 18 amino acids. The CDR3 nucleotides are TGTGCCAGCAGCTCGACCCCTTGGACGCAAATCCTGGCAGATACGCAGTATTTT. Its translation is CASSSTPWTQILADTQYF.

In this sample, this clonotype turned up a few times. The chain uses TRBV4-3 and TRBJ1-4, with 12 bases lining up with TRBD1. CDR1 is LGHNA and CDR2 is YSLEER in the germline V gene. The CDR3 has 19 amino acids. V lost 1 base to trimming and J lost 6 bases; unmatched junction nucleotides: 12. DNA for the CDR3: TGCGCCAGCAGCCAAGGGCGCTCCCGGGACAGGGGGCCGGATGAAAAACTGTTTTTT. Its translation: CASSQGRSRDRGPDEKLFF.

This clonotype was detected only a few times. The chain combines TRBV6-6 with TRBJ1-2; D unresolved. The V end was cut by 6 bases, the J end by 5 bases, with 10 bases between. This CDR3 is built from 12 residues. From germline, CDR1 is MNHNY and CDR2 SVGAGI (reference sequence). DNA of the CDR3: TGTGCCAGCAGGGTGGAGGTGTATGGCTACACCTTC. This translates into CASRVEVYGYTF.

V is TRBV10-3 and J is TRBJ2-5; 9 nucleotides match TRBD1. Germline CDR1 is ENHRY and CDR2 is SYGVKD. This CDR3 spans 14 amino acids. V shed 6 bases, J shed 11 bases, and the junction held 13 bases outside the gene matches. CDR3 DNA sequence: TGTGCCATCAGAGCGGGACAGGGCAACAATGGGCAGTACTTC. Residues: CAIRAGQGNNGQYF.

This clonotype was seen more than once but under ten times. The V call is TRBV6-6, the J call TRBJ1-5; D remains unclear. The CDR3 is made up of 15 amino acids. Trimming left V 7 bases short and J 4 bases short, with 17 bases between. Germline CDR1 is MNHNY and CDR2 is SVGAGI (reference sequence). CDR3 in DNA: TGTGCCAGCACCATAGACCAAGACGGAAATCAGCCCCAGCATTTT. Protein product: CASTIDQDGNQPQHF.

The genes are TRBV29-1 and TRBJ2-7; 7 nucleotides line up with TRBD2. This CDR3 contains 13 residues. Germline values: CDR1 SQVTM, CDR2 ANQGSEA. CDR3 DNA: TGCGGCACCAGACTAGCAGGAACCTACGAGCAGTACTTC. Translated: CGTRLAGTYEQYF.

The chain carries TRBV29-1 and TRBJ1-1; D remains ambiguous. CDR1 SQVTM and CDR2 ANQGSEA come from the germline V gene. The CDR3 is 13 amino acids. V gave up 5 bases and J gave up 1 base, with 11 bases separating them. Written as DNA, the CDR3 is TGCAGCGTTCCGGGTTCGGGGAACACTGAAGCTTTCTTT. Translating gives CSVPGSGNTEAFF.

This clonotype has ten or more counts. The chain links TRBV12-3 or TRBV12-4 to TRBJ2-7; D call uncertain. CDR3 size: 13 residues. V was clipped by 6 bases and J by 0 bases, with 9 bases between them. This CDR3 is CASRPRSSYEQYF. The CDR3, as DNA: TGTGCCAGCAGGCCACGGAGCTCCTACGAGCAGTACTTC.

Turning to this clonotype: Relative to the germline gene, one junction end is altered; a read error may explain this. CDR3 bases: TGTGCCGGCAGCCCCGACGGACAGGAGGGCTATGGCTACACCTTC. Its protein product is CAGSPDGQEGYGYTF. The gene calls are TRBV5-5 and TRBJ1-2; 7 nucleotides align to TRBD1. Germline-derived CDR1 and CDR2 are SGHKS and YYEKEE (reference sequence). CDR3 length: 15 amino acids.

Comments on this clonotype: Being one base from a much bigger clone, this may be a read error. The CDR3 DNA follows: TGTGCCACCCATACCCAGGGGCTTATGGCTTTCTTT. Its translation is CATHTQGLMAFF. The chain uses TRBV6-5 and TRBJ1-1; a possible D gene is TRBD1 (6 bases). Germline CDR1 is MNHEY and CDR2 is SVGAGI. The CDR3 contains 12 residues. The V gene lost 10 bases and the J gene lost 11 bases, with 20 bases spanning the gap.

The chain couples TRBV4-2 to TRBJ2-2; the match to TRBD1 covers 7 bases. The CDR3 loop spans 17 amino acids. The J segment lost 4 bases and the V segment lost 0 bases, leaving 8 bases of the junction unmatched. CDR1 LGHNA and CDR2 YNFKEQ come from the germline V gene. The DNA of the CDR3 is TGTGCCAGCAGCCAAGATCAGCGACAGGGATTCACCGGGGAGCTGTTTTTT. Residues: CASSQDQRQGFTGELFF.